Here is one T cell receptor (beta chain) with its context. Seattle's cohort entered during active infection and was followed longitudinally. Trimming pared 0 bases from V and 8 bases from J, leaving 17 bases between. The CDR3 sequence is 16 residues long. Germline V gene lookup returns CDR1 SGHRS and CDR2 YFSETQ. The source of the sample is a study of blood T cell repertoires in COVID-19. For the study at large: Researchers got acute and convalescent COVID-19 samples from the United States, Italy and Spain. Sample material is recorded as cDNA or gDNA derived from T cells, B-cell-depleted T cells, or PBMCs.

Per the original methods: It was from reference gene primer amplification that nucleated cell counts were estimated. Clones were sequenced by immunoSEQ multiplex PCR, and TCRdb holds only the in-frame ones, with some missing. The V and J calls and the clone size are those of that table, but D and trimming were determined from the DNA. The data contain approximately 70,000 clones, around 74% of them singletons. Sequencing was done on a sample of peripheral blood. This receptor was taken from a man in his 60s with COVID-19, enrolled during active disease. The V and J genes are TRBV5-1 and TRBJ1-4; D gene uncertain. CDR3 in amino acids: CASSLAGESSQEKLFF. CDR3 DNA: TGCGCCAGCAGCTTGGCCGGGGAATCAAGTCAAGAAAAACTGTTTTTT. The full variable domain, rest sourced from reference TRBV5-1 and TRBJ1-4, is KAGVTQTPRYLIKTRGQQVTLSCSPISGHRSVSWYQQTPGQGLQFLFEYFSETQRNKGNFPGRFSGRQFSNSRSEMNVSTLELGDSALYLCASSLAGESSQEKLFFGSGTQLSVL.